Listed below are T cell receptor beta chains from one sample, sequenced in a study of blood T cell repertoires in COVID-19. Only in-frame clones appear in the TCRdb table, and some are missing; sequencing was by immunoSEQ multiplex PCR. Here the sample spans a few hundred thousand clones, 80% to 90% being singletons. Sequenced: peripheral blood. The receptors stem from a man between 18 and 35 years old who had recovered from COVID-19. Each CDR3 is given with its conserved first and last residue. The D gene is left open where the match is weak. A row's size may be missing; if present it is once, few, many or a size class.

.	TRBV6-7	TRBJ2-3	.	CASSYSRIQGGTDTQYF	TGTGCCAGCAGTTACTCCCGAATACAGGGGGGGACAGATACGCAGTATTTT
.	TRBV7-9	TRBJ1-4	TRBD1	CASSRDRGREKLFF	TGTGCCAGCAGCCGGGACAGGGGGCGAGAAAAACTGTTTTTT
.	TRBV4-2	TRBJ1-1	TRBD1	CASSPITGEYTEAFF	TGTGCCAGCAGCCCCATAACAGGGGAGTACACTGAAGCTTTCTTT
.	TRBV2	TRBJ1-1	.	CASSSGGGNTEAFF	TGTGCCAGCAGTTCGGGCGGAGGGAACACTGAAGCTTTCTTT
.	TRBV2	TRBJ1-1	TRBD1	CASRDRMNTEAFF	TGTGCCAGCAGGGACAGGATGAACACTGAAGCTTTCTTT
once	TRBV4-1	TRBJ2-3	.	CASSQPYAGLGTDTQYF	TGCGCCAGCAGCCAGCCTTACGCGGGGTTGGGCACAGATACGCAGTATTTT
.	TRBV7-3	TRBJ1-5	TRBD1	CASSLIVLDRAGGQPQHF	TGTGCCAGCAGCTTAATCGTATTGGACAGGGCGGGTGGTCAGCCCCAGCATTTT
.	TRBV12-3/TRBV12-4	TRBJ1-2	.	CASSLTGSYGYTF	TGTGCCAGCAGCCTCACAGGCTCCTATGGCTACACCTTC
.	TRBV28	TRBJ1-1	TRBD1	CASRGQGASGPYTEAFF	TGTGCCAGCAGGGGACAGGGGGCTAGTGGGCCCTACACTGAAGCTTTCTTT
once	TRBV6-1	TRBJ2-5	TRBD2	CASRERLAGDQETQYF	TGTGCCAGCAGAGAAAGACTAGCGGGGGACCAAGAGACCCAGTACTTC
once	TRBV5-1	TRBJ2-1	.	CASSPEGEGPQFF	TGCGCCAGCAGCCCGGAGGGGGAGGGCCCGCAGTTCTTC
.	TRBV7-9	TRBJ1-4	.	CASSLGDIGEKLFF	TGTGCCAGCAGCTTGGGGGACATAGGGGAAAAACTGTTTTTT
.	TRBV4-2	TRBJ1-2	TRBD1	CASSQGGDRNYGYTF	TGTGCCAGCAGCCAAGGGGGGGACAGGAACTATGGCTACACCTTC
once	TRBV24-1	TRBJ2-3	.	CATSDPRRDDTQYF	TGTGCCACCAGTGATCCCCGGCGGGACGATACGCAGTATTTT
.	TRBV6-1	TRBJ2-1	.	CASSEMGGGGYNEQFF	TGTGCCAGCAGTGAAATGGGCGGAGGTGGGTACAATGAGCAGTTCTTC
.	TRBV19	TRBJ2-1	TRBD2	CASSTLGLAGDNEQFF	TGTGCCAGTAGTACGTTAGGACTAGCGGGGGACAATGAGCAGTTCTTC
few	TRBV6-5	TRBJ1-1	.	CASSYPAGEEAFF	TGTGCCAGCAGTTACCCCGCCGGTGAGGAAGCTTTCTTT
.	TRBV9	TRBJ2-3	TRBD2	CASSVGIGLATTDTQYF	TGTGCCAGCAGCGTAGGAATAGGACTAGCGACCACAGATACGCAGTATTTT
.	TRBV2	TRBJ2-1	.	CAREQGLGNEQFF	TGTGCCAGAGAACAGGGATTAGGAAATGAGCAGTTCTTC
.	TRBV14	TRBJ2-3	.	CASSHQAVRYADTQYF	TGTGCCAGCAGCCATCAAGCGGTCCGTTACGCAGATACGCAGTATTTT
.	TRBV5-1	TRBJ2-1	.	CASSLDGDNEQFF	TGCGCCAGCAGCTTGGACGGGGACAATGAGCAGTTCTTC
.	TRBV18	TRBJ2-1	.	CASSPQGTNEQFF	TGTGCCAGCTCGCCGCAGGGGACCAATGAGCAGTTCTTC
.	TRBV4-1	TRBJ1-2	.	CASSQGGRAGYTF	TGCGCCAGCAGCCAAGGGGGGCGTGCTGGCTACACCTTC
.	TRBV18	TRBJ2-7	TRBD1	CASSERDSIFSEQYF	TGTGCCAGCTCAGAAAGGGACAGCATCTTTTCTGAGCAGTACTTC
.	TRBV2	TRBJ1-1	.	CASSSDRNTEAFF	TGTGCCAGCAGTAGTGACAGGAACACTGAAGCTTTCTTT
few	TRBV27	TRBJ1-6	TRBD1	CASSFSGTVNSPLHF	TGTGCCAGCAGTTTCTCCGGGACAGTTAATTCACCCCTCCACTTT
.	TRBV10-3	TRBJ1-1	TRBD1	CAIRDRVSGTEAFF	TGTGCCATCAGGGACAGGGTAAGTGGGACTGAAGCTTTCTTT
.	TRBV19	TRBJ1-1	TRBD1	CASSIRDRGLVHTEAFF	TGTGCCAGTAGTATAAGGGACAGGGGTTTGGTCCACACTGAAGCTTTCTTT
.	TRBV28	TRBJ1-6	.	CASRDILTSSPLHF	TGTGCCAGCAGGGATATCCTCACTAGTTCACCCCTCCACTTT